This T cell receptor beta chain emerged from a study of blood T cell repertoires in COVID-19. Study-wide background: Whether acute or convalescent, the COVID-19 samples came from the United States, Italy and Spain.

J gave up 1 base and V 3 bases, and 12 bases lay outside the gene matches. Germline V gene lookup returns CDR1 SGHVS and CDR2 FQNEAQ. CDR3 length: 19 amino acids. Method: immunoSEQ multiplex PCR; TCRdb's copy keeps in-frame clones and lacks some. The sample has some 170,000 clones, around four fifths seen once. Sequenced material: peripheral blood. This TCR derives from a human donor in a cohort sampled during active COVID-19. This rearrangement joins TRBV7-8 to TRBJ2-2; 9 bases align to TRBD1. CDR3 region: CASSFLDLPGQGNTGELFF. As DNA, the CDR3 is TGTGCCAGCAGCTTTTTAGACCTTCCGGGACAGGGGAACACCGGGGAGCTGTTTTTT.